This T cell receptor beta chain was sequenced during a study of early stage breast cancer tumors. After removal of 4 bases from V and 3 bases from J, the junction contained 6 bases not matched to a gene. From germline, CDR1 is SNHLY and CDR2 FYNNEI. The CDR3 runs 15 residues. Method: immunoSEQ multiplex PCR; TCRdb's copy keeps in-frame clones and lacks some. This sample has around 78,000 clones, with roughly three quarters found just once. This TCR came from a person aged 55 to 69 with breast cancer. Sequencing was done on a sample of blood. V gene TRBV2 combines with J gene TRBJ1-5, with TRBD1 identical over 7 bases. The CDR3 DNA reads as TGTGCCAGCAGTGGGGAGGGACAGATCAATCAGCCCCAGCATTTT. Its protein is CASSGEGQINQPQHF.